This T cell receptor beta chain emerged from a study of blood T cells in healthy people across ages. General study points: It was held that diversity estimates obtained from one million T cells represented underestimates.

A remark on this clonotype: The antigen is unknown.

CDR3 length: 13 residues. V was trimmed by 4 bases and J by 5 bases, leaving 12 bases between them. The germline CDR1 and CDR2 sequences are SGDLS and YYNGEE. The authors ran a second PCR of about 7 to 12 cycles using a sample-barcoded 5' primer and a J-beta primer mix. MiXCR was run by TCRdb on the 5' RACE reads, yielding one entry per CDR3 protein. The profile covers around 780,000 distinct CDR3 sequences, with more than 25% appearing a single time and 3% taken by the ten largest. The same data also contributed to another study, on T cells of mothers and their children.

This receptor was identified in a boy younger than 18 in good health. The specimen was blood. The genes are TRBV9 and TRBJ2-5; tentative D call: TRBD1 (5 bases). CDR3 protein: CASSLGVDETQYF. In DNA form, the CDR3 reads TGTGCCAGCAGCTTAGGGGTGGACGAGACCCAGTACTTC.